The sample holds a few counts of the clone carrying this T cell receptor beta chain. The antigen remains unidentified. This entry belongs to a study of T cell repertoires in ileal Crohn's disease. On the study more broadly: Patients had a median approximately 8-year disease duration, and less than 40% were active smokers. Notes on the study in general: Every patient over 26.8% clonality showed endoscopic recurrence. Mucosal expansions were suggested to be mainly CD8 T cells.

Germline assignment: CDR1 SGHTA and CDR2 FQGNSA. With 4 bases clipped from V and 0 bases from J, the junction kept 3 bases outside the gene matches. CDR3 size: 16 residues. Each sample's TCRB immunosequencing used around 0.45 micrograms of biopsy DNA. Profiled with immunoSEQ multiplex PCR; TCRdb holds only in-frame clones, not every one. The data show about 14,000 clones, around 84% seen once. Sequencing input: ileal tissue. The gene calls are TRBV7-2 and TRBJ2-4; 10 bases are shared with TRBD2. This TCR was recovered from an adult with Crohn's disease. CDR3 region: CASSSGLASAKNIQYF. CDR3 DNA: TGTGCCAGCAGCTCGGGACTAGCGTCAGCCAAAAACATTCAGTACTTC.